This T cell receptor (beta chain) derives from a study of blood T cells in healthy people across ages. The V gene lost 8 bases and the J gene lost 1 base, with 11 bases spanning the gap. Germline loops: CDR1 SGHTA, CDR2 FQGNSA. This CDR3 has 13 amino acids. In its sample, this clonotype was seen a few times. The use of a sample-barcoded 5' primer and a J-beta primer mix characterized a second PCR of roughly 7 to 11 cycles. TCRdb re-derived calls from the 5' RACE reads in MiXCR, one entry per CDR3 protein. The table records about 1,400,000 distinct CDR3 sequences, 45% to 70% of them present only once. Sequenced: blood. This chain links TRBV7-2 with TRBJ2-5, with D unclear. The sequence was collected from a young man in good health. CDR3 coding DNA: TGTGCCAGCCGAATTCCCCTCCAAGAGACCCAGTACTTC. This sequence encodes CASRIPLQETQYF. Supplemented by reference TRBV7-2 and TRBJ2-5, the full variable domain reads GAGVSQSPSNKVTEKGKDVELRCDPISGHTALYWYRQSLGQGLEFLIYFQGNSAPDKSGLPSDRFSAERTGGSVSTLTIQRTQQEDSAVYLCASRIPLQETQYFGPGTRLLVL.